Listed below are T cell receptor beta chains from one sample, sequenced in a study of cytomegalovirus exposure and HLA in healthy donors. Clones were read by immunoSEQ multiplex PCR, and TCRdb kept only the in-frame ones, dropping some. The sample holds some 120,000 clones, 80% seen once. Sequencing used PBMCs. The receptor set was obtained from a man aged 25 to 45 in good health and CMV-seronegative. CDR3s include the opening cysteine and the closing phenylalanine or tryptophan. A D gene is named only where the DNA matches it firmly. Size tells how often a clone was seen (once, few, many) or the class of an expanded clone, and some rows leave it out.

TRBJ2-3 TRBV4-3 . . TGCGCCAGCAGCCAAGTAGGGAGTGGTGATACGCAGTATTTT CASSQVGSGDTQYF
TRBJ2-5 TRBV27 few . TGTGCCATCTCCCCGGGAGCCAGGGCAGGCGAGACCCAGTACTTC CAISPGARAGETQYF
TRBJ2-6 TRBV18 . TRBD1 TGTGCCAGCTCACAAGGGACAGTCAGCTCTGGGGCCAACGTCCTGACTTTC CASSQGTVSSGANVLTF
TRBJ2-5 TRBV7-7 few . TGTGCTAGCAGCTTAAGGTTGGGGCTTCAAGAGACCCAGTACTTC CASSLRLGLQETQYF
TRBJ2-7 TRBV11-2 . TRBD2 TGTGCCAGCAGCCTGGGGAAGCGGGAGCCGCGTGAGCAGTACTTC CASSLGKREPREQYF
TRBJ2-7 TRBV7-9 . TRBD1 TGTGCCAGCAGCCATCCGGGACAGGGGGCCCACGAGCAGTACTTC CASSHPGQGAHEQYF
TRBJ2-7 TRBV7-9 . . TGTGCCAGCAGCCCACCGGGAGCCCCCAAAGTCCACGAGCAGTACTTC CASSPPGAPKVHEQYF
TRBJ2-5 TRBV18 . . TGTGCCAGCTCACCACCTGGCAGGGGAGAGACCCAGTACTTC CASSPPGRGETQYF
TRBJ1-3 TRBV9 . . TGTGCCAGCAGCTCACGGTCCTCGAGCTCTGGAAACACCATATATTTT CASSSRSSSSGNTIYF
TRBJ2-3 TRBV5-1 . TRBD1 TGCGCCAGCAGCTTGGCCCGGACAGGGTTGACAGATACGCAGTATTTT CASSLARTGLTDTQYF
TRBJ2-2 TRBV10-3 . TRBD1 TGTGCCACCAGCAGGGGGCTAAACACCGGGGAGCTGTTTTTT CATSRGLNTGELFF
TRBJ2-5 TRBV6-4 . TRBD2 TGTGCCACCCCCACAGGATCTAGCGGGGGCCAAAGTGGAGAGACCCAGTACTTC CATPTGSSGGQSGETQYF
TRBJ2-5 TRBV7-8 . TRBD2 TGTGCCAGCAGCTTGGGACTAGCGGGATCCCAAGAGACCCAGTACTTC CASSLGLAGSQETQYF
TRBJ2-1 TRBV6-1 . TRBD1 TGTGCCAGCAGTATGCAGGGGGCGGGCTACAATGAGCAGTTCTTC CASSMQGAGYNEQFF
TRBJ1-5 TRBV5-6 . . TGTGCCAGCAGCTTGTCCGTCAGCAATCAGCCCCAGCATTTT CASSLSVSNQPQHF
TRBJ2-3 TRBV6-1 . . TGTGCCAGCAGTGAGTTACGGGAGTCCGATACGCAGTATTTT CASSELRESDTQYF
TRBJ2-7 TRBV9 once TRBD2 TGTGCCAGCAGCCCCCGGACTAGCTACGAGCAGTACTTC CASSPRTSYEQYF
TRBJ2-7 TRBV28 few . TGTGCCAGCAGTTCCCTCTCGGGCTCCTACGAGCAGTACTTC CASSSLSGSYEQYF
TRBJ1-1 TRBV4-1 . TRBD1 TGCGCCAGCAGCCCCTCTCAGGGGGCGATTATGGCTGAAGCTTTCTTT CASSPSQGAIMAEAFF
TRBJ1-2 TRBV28 . . TGTGCCAGCAGTTCCTCGATAGTCAACTATGGCTACACCTTC CASSSSIVNYGYTF
TRBJ2-7 TRBV4-3 . TRBD2 TGCGCCAGCAGCCAAGAGGCTAGCGGGTTCTACGAGCAGTACTTC CASSQEASGFYEQYF
TRBJ1-4 TRBV5-1 . . TGCGCCAGCAGCGGATCCCGGGACACCTTCTCAACTAATGAAAAACTGTTTTTT CASSGSRDTFSTNEKLFF
TRBJ2-7 TRBV4-3 . . TGCGCCAGCAGCCAAGGCAGCCCAGGGCCGCAGTACTTC CASSQGSPGPQYF
TRBJ1-5 TRBV11-2 . . TGTGCCAGCAGCGACATTGGCAGTCAGCCCCAGCATTTT CASSDIGSQPQHF
TRBJ1-4 TRBV28 . . TGTGCCAGCAGTCCGGGGGGGCCAGGTGAAAAACTGTTTTTT CASSPGGPGEKLFF
TRBJ1-2 TRBV6-5 once TRBD1 TGTGCCAGCAGTTACTCGGGACAGGGAGGGTATGGCTACACCTTC CASSYSGQGGYGYTF
TRBJ1-6 TRBV5-1 few . TGCGCCAGCAGCTTGGGGCAGGATTCACCCCTCCACTTT CASSLGQDSPLHF
TRBJ2-7 TRBV27 . TRBD2 TGTGCCAGCAGCCTCCGGGGGGACTCCTACGAGCAGTACTTC CASSLRGDSYEQYF
TRBJ2-7 TRBV15 . . TGTGCCACCAGCAGAGATCTGGGCTTAACCTACGAGCAGTACTTC CATSRDLGLTYEQYF
TRBJ1-1 TRBV5-1 . TRBD1 TGCGCCAGCAGCCCGGACAGGATGAACACTGAAGCTTTCTTT CASSPDRMNTEAFF
TRBJ2-7 TRBV5-5 few TRBD2 TGTGCCAGCCTACCATGGGCTAGCGGGACTACCGAGCAGTACTTC CASLPWASGTTEQYF
TRBJ2-1 TRBV4-2 . . TGTGCCAGCAGCCAAGATGGGAGAGGATTAATACGTGAGCAGTTCTTC CASSQDGRGLIREQFF
TRBJ1-5 TRBV7-8 . . TGTGCCAGCAGCTCCGGACAGCAAGCAAATCAGCCCCAGCATTTT CASSSGQQANQPQHF
TRBJ2-4 TRBV28 . . TGTGCCAGCATGTTGGGTCGGAGACTAAACATTCAGTACTTC CASMLGRRLNIQYF
TRBJ1-2 TRBV6-5 . . TGTGCCAGCAGTTCTCCCTCGGACAGTAACTATGGCTACACCTTC CASSSPSDSNYGYTF
TRBJ2-2 TRBV6-5 . TRBD1 TGTGCCAGCAGCTACTACTCGACAGGGACCGGGGAGCTGTTTTTT CASSYYSTGTGELFF
TRBJ2-5 TRBV10-3 . TRBD2 TGTGCCATCAGTGGCGTTAGCGGGGTGGAGACCCAGTACTTC CAISGVSGVETQYF
TRBJ2-1 TRBV28 once TRBD1 TGTGCCAGCAGTCTACCGAGCGAGGGGGCGCGAAGTAATGAGCAGTTCTTC CASSLPSEGARSNEQFF
TRBJ1-2 TRBV5-6 once . TGTGCCAGCAGCTTGGCCATCTATGGCTACACCTTC CASSLAIYGYTF
TRBJ2-2 TRBV10-2 . . TGCGCCAGCCTCGGGGGCACCGGGGAGCTGTTTTTT CASLGGTGELFF
TRBJ2-1 TRBV5-6 . . TGTGCCAGCAGGGGGGCGCTAGCAGGGAATGAGCAGTTCTTC CASRGALAGNEQFF